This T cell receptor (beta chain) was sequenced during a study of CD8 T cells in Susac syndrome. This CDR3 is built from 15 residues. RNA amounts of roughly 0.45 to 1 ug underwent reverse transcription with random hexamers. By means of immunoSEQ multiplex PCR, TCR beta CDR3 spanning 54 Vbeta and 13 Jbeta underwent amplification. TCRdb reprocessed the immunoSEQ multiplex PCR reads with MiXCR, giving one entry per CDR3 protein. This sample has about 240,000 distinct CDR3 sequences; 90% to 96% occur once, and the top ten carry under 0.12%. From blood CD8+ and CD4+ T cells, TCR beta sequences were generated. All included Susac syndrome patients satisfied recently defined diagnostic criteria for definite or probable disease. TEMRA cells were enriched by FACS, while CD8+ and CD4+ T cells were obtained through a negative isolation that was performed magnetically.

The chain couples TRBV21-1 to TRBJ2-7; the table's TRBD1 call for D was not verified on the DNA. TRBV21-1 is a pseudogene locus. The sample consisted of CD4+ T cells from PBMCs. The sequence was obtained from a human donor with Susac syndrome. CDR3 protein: CASSKPDRARPEQYF. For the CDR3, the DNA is TGTGCCAGCAGCAAACCCGACAGGGCGAGGCCGGAGCAGTACTTC.